This TCR beta chain is from a study of cytomegalovirus exposure and HLA in healthy donors. Germline CDR1 reads SGHDT; CDR2 reads YYEEEE. With V trimmed by 5 bases and J by 7 bases, 15 bases remained unmatched. The CDR3 sequence is 16 residues long. Libraries were prepared by immunoSEQ multiplex PCR; TCRdb keeps only in-frame clonotypes and omits some of them. The repertoire holds around 98,000 clones, with roughly 90% as singletons. The genes are TRBV5-6 and TRBJ1-3; 7 bases map to TRBD1. The receptor's source is a man aged 18 to 35 in good health and CMV-seropositive. Input material: PBMCs. In DNA, the CDR3 is TGTGCCAGCAGTCCCACAGGGGAATATTTCCCGAACACCATATATTTT. Its protein is CASSPTGEYFPNTIYF.